A selection of T cell receptor beta chains follows, all from one sample in a study of OX40 agonist ivuxolimab in advanced cancers. Method: immunoSEQ multiplex PCR; TCRdb's copy keeps in-frame clones and lacks some. The sample lists 80,000 or so clones; less than 95% were seen once. The sample was CD4+ or CD8+ T cells sorted from blood, taken in a trial of the OX40 agonist ivuxolimab. The receptors were sampled from an adult with an advanced solid tumor such as melanoma, head and neck, liver or kidney cancer. The CDR3 runs from the conserved cysteine through the conserved F or W. A D gene is named only where the DNA matches it firmly. Not all rows give a size; the values are once, few, many and, for expanded clones, a class.

v_gene	abundance	d_gene	j_gene	CDR3nt	CDR3aa
TRBV7-9	NA	TRBD1	TRBJ1-3	TGTGCCAGCAGCCATTACCCTCCGGGACAGACCGGAAACACCATATATTTT	CASSHYPPGQTGNTIYF
TRBV7-2	NA	TRBD2	TRBJ2-5	TGTGCCAGCAGCTTACGACTAGCGGAAGAGACCCAGTACTTC	CASSLRLAEETQYF
TRBV7-9	NA	TRBD2	TRBJ2-5	TGTGCCAGCAGCTTCGGGAGGGATATGGAGACCCAGTACTTC	CASSFGRDMETQYF
TRBV6-1	NA	TRBD1	TRBJ2-3	TGTGCCAGCCCGAGGGGGACAGGACCATTAGGTACGCAGTATTTT	CASPRGTGPLGTQYF
TRBV15	NA	NA	TRBJ2-7	TGTGCCACCAGCAGAGATGGCGGCCCCGGGGTCTCTTACGAGCAGTACTTC	CATSRDGGPGVSYEQYF
TRBV10-3	NA	NA	TRBJ1-2	TGTGCCATCAGTGTGAGGCCTAACCCAGGCTATGGCTACACCTTC	CAISVRPNPGYGYTF
TRBV27	NA	NA	TRBJ1-4	TGTGCCAGCAGCCCTTTGTCCAAGGGAGGCGAAAAACTGTTTTTT	CASSPLSKGGEKLFF
TRBV6-5	NA	TRBD2	TRBJ2-5	TGTGCCAGCAGTTACCCGGGACTAGCGGGCCAAGAGACCCAGTACTTC	CASSYPGLAGQETQYF
TRBV4-3	once	TRBD2	TRBJ2-5	TGCGCCAGCAGCCAAGCATCAATGTTAGGCGGGGGGATCGAGACCCAGTACTTC	CASSQASMLGGGIETQYF
TRBV27	NA	TRBD1	TRBJ2-5	TGTGCCAGCAGACCTCGGACAGGGGGAGAAGAGACCCAGTACTTC	CASRPRTGGEETQYF
TRBV7-9	NA	NA	TRBJ2-5	TGTGCCAGCAGCTTATATGGACTCCAAGAGACCCAGTACTTC	CASSLYGLQETQYF
TRBV19	NA	NA	TRBJ2-2	TGTGCCAGTAGTATTTCAGGGTTCATCACCGGGGAGCTGTTTTTT	CASSISGFITGELFF
TRBV7-2	NA	TRBD2	TRBJ2-4	TGTGCCAGCAGCTTAGGGCGGGGGATAGCCAAAAACATTCAGTACTTC	CASSLGRGIAKNIQYF
TRBV7-2	NA	TRBD2	TRBJ2-3	TGTGCCAGCAGCTTAAATCCGGGACTAGTGAGCACAGATACGCAGTATTTT	CASSLNPGLVSTDTQYF
TRBV2	NA	NA	TRBJ2-5	TGTGCCAGCGGCGTAAAGGGGGGGACGTACCAAGAGACCCAGTACTTC	CASGVKGGTYQETQYF
TRBV11-2	NA	NA	TRBJ2-7	TGTGCCAGCAGCTTAGGTAGCGCCGAGCAGTACTTC	CASSLGSAEQYF
TRBV9	NA	TRBD2	TRBJ2-1	TGTGCCAGCAGCCGTACTAGCGGGCCTTACAATGAGCAGTTCTTC	CASSRTSGPYNEQFF
TRBV7-9	NA	NA	TRBJ2-1	TGTGCCAGCAAGGCCGGGCCAATCTACAATGAGCAGTTCTTC	CASKAGPIYNEQFF
TRBV11-2	NA	NA	TRBJ1-1	TGTGCCAGCAGCTTAGACCCCGGCACCACTGAAGCTTTCTTT	CASSLDPGTTEAFF
TRBV7-9	NA	TRBD2	TRBJ2-7	TGTGCCAGCAGCTTGGGACTAGCGGGAGCACCTCGGGAGCAGTACTTC	CASSLGLAGAPREQYF
TRBV6-1	once	NA	TRBJ2-7	TGTGCCAGCAGCCCCGGGGCAGACGTACTCTACGAGCAGTACTTC	CASSPGADVLYEQYF